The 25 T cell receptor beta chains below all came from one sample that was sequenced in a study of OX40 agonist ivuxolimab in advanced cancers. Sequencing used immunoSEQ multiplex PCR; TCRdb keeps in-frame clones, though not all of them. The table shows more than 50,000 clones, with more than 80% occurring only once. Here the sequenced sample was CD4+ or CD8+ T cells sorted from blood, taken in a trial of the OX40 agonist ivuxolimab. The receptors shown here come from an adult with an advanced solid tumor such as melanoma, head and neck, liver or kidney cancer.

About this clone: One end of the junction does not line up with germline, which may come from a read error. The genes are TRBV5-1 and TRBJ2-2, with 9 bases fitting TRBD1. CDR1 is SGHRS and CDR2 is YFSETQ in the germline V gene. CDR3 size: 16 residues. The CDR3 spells CTSTGTTGGSTGELFF. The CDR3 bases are TGCACCAGCACCGGGACGACAGGGGGTAGTACCGGGGAGCTGTTTTTT.

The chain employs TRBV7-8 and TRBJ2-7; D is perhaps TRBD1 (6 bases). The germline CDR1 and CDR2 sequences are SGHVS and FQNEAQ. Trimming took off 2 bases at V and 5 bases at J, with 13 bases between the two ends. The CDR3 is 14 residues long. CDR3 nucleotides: TGTGCCAGCAGCTTAAACAGGGTATGGGACGAGCAGTACTTC. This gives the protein CASSLNRVWDEQYF.

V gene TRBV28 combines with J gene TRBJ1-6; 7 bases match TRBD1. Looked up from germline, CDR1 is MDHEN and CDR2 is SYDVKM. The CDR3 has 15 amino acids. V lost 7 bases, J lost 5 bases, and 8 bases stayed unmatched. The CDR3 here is CASIFGQGDNSPLHF. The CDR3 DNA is TGTGCCAGCATCTTCGGGCAGGGGGATAATTCACCCCTCCACTTT. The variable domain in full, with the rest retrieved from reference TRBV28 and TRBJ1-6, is DVKVTQSSRYLVKRTGEKVFLECVQDMDHENMFWYRQDPGLGLRLIYFSYDVKMKEKGDIPEGYSVSREKKERFSLILESASTNQTSMYLCASIFGQGDNSPLHFGNGTRLTVT.

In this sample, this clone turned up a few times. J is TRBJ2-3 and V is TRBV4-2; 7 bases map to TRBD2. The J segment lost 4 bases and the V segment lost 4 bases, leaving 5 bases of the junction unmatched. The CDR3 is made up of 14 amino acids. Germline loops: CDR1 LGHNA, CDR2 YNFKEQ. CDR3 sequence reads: CASSLPGGPDTQYF. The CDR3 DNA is TGTGCCAGCAGCCTTCCGGGGGGTCCAGATACGCAGTATTTT.

CDR3 DNA: TGTGCCAGCAGTGAGCAAAGACAGCCCCAAGAGACCCAGTACTTC. Encoded protein: CASSEQRQPQETQYF. The rearrangement links TRBV2 to TRBJ2-5, with TRBD1 as a possible D gene (5 bases). Germline assignment: CDR1 SNHLY and CDR2 FYNNEI. V was shortened by 3 bases and J by 1 base, with 12 bases between the two germline ends. The CDR3 totals 15 residues.

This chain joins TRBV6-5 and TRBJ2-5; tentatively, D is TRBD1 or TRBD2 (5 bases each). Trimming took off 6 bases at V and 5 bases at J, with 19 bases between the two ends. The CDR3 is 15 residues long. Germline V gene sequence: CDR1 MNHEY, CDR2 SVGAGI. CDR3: CASRPTGGFRETQYF. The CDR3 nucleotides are TGTGCCAGCAGACCCACTGGGGGATTCCGGGAGACCCAGTACTTC.

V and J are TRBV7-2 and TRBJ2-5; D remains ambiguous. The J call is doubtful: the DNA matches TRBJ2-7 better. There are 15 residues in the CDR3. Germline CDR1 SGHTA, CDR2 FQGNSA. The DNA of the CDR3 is TGTGCCAGCAGCTTAGAGGGTCGCTTCTCCTACGAGCAGTACTTC. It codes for CASSLEGRFSYEQYF.

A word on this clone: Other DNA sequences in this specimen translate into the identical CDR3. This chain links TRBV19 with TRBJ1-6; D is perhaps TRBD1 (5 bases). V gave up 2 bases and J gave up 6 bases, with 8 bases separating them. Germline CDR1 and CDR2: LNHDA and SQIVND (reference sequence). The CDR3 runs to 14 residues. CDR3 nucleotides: TGTGCCAGTAGTATACGGGGCGGTAATTCACCCCTCCACTTT. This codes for CASSIRGGNSPLHF. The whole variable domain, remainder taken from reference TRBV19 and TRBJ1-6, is DGGITQSPKYLFRKEGQNVTLSCEQNLNHDAMYWYRQDPGQGLRLIYYSQIVNDFQKGDIAEGYSVSREKKESFPLTVTSAQKNPTAFYLCASSIRGGNSPLHFGNGTRLTVT.

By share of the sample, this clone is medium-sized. Here the CDR3 reads CASSLWGSGETQYF. CDR3 bases: TGTGCCAGCAGCTTGTGGGGGTCGGGAGAGACCCAGTACTTC. The J gene is TRBJ2-5, the V gene TRBV5-4; D tentatively reads TRBD1 or TRBD2 (5 bases each). CDR1 and CDR2 (germline): SGHNT, YYREEE (reference sequence). The CDR3 has 14 amino acids. V lost 1 base and J 4 bases, leaving 11 bases between the germline ends.

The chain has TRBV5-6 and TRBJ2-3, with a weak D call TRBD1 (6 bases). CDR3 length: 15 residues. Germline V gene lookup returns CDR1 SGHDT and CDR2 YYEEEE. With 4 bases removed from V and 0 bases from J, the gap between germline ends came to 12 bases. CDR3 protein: CASSTQGPSTDTQYF. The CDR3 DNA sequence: TGTGCCAGCAGCACCCAGGGGCCCAGCACAGATACGCAGTATTTT.

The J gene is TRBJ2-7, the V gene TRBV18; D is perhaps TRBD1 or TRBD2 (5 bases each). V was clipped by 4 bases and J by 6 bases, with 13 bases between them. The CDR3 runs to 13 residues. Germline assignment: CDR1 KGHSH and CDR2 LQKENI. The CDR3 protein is CASSQRGESEQYF. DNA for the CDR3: TGTGCCAGCTCACAAAGGGGAGAATCCGAGCAGTACTTC.

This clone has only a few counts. The CDR3 sequence is CASSLTSGSSAGNTIYF. Here the CDR3 DNA reads TGCGCCAGCAGCTTGACTTCAGGGTCTAGCGCTGGAAACACCATATATTTT. This rearrangement joins TRBV5-1 to TRBJ1-3, with D maybe TRBD1 (5 bases). V gave up 1 base and J gave up 2 bases, with 16 bases separating them. This CDR3 contains 17 residues. Per the germline V gene, CDR1 is SGHRS and CDR2 is YFSETQ.

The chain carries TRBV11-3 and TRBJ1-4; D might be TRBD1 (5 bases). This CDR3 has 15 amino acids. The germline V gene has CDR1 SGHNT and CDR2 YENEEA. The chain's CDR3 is CDIPIAGPPNEKLFF. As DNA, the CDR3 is TGTGACATCCCCATTGCGGGGCCCCCTAATGAAAAACTGTTTTTT. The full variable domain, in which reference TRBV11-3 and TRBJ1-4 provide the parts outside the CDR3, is EAGVVQSPRYKIIEKKQPVAFWCNPISGHNTLYWYLQNLGQGPELLIRYENEEAVDDSQLPKDRFSAERLKGVDSTLKIQPAELGDSAVYLCDIPIAGPPNEKLFFGSGTQLSVL.

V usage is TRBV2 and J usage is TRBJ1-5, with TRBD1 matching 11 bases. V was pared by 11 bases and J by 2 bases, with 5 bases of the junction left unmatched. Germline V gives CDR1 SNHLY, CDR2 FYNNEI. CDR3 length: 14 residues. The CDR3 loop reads CAQGQGGRNQPQHF. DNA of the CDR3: TGTGCCCAGGGACAGGGGGGCCGCAATCAGCCCCAGCATTTT.

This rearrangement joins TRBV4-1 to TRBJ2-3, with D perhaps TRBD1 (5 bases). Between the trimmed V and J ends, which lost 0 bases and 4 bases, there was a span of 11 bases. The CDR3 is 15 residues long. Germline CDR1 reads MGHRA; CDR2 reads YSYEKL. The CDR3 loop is CASSQEETDPDTQYF. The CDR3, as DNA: TGCGCCAGCAGCCAAGAGGAGACAGATCCAGATACGCAGTATTTT.

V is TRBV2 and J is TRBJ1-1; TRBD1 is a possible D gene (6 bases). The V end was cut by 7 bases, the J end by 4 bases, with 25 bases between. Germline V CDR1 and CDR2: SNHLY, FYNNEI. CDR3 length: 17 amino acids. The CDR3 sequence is CASTHPRGVGGSTEAFF. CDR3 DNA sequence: TGTGCCAGCACCCACCCCAGGGGTGTAGGGGGAAGCACTGAAGCTTTCTTT. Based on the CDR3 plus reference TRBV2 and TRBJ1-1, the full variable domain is EPEVTQTPSHQVTQMGQEVILRCVPISNHLYFYWYRQILGQKVEFLVSFYNNEISEKSEIFDDQFSVERPDGSNFTLKIRSTKLEDSAMYFCASTHPRGVGGSTEAFFGQGTRLTVV.

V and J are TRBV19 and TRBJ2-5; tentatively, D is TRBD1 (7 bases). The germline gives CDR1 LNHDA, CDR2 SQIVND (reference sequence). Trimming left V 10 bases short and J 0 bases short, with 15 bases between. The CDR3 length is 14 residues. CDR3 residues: CATAGGQYQETQYF. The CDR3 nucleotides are TGTGCCACCGCCGGGGGACAGTACCAAGAGACCCAGTACTTC.

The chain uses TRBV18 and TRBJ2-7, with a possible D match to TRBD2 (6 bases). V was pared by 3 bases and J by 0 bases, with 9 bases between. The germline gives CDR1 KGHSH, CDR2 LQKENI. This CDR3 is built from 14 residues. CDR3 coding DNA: TGTGCCAGCTCACCGGAGGGTAGCTCCTACGAGCAGTACTTC. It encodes CASSPEGSSYEQYF.

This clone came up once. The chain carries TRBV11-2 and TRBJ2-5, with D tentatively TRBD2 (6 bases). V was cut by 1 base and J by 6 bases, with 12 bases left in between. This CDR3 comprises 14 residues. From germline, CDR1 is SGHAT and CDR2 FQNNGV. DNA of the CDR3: TGTGCCAGCAGCTTAGGGCTAGCGAAGCAGACCCAGTACTTC. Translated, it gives CASSLGLAKQTQYF.

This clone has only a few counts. The CDR3 DNA follows: TGCAGTGCTCGCACGGGACAGCTCCACTTT. Amino acids: CSARTGQLHF. The gene calls are TRBV20-1 and TRBJ1-6; 7 bases line up with TRBD1. Per germline, CDR1 DFQATT and CDR2 SNEGSKA (reference sequence). J lost 16 bases, V lost 5 bases, and 5 bases had no gene match. CDR3 length: 10 amino acids.

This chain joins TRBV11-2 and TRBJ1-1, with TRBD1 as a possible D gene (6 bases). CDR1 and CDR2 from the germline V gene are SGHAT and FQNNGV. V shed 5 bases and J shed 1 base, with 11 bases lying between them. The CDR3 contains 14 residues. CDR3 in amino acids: CASSPGARNTEAFF. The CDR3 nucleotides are TGTGCCAGCAGCCCAGGGGCCAGGAACACTGAAGCTTTCTTT.

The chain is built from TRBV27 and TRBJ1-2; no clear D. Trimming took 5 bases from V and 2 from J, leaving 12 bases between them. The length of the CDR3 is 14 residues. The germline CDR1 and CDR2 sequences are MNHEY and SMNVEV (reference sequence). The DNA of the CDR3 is TGTGCCAGCAGTCCCCGCGTTACCAACTATGGCTACACCTTC. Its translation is CASSPRVTNYGYTF.

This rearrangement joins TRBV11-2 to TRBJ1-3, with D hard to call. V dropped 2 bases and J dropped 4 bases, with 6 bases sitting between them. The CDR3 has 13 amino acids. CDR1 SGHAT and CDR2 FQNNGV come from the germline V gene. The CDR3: CASSLFSGNTIYF. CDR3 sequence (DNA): TGTGCCAGCAGCTTATTTTCGGGAAACACCATATATTTT.

The CDR3 nucleotides read TGTGCCAGCATAGGGGGCAACTATGGCTACACCTTC. Translated: CASIGGNYGYTF. The V call is TRBV28, the J call TRBJ1-2; 7 bases fit TRBD1. With V trimmed by 7 bases and J by 2 bases, 1 base remained unmatched. Germline loops: CDR1 MDHEN, CDR2 SYDVKM. CDR3 size: 12 residues.

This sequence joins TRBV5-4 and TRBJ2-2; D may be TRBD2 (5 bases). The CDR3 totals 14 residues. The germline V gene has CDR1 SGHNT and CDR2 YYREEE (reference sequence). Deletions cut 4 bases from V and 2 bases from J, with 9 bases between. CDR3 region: CASSPGRNTGELFF. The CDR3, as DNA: TGTGCCAGCAGCCCGGGGAGAAACACCGGGGAGCTGTTTTTT.